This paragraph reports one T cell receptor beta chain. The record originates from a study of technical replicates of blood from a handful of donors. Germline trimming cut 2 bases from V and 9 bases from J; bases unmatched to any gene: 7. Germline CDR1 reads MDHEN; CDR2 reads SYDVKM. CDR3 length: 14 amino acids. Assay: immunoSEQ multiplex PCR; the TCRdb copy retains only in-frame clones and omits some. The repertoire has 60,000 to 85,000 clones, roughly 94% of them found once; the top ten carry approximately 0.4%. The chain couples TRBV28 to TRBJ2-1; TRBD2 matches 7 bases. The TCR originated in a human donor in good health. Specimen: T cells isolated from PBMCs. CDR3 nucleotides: TGTGCCAGCAGTTTACAGCGGGACTTAAGTGAGCAGTTCTTC. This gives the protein CASSLQRDLSEQFF. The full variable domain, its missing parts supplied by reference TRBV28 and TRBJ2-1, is DVKVTQSSRYLVKRTGEKVFLECVQDMDHENMFWYRQDPGLGLRLIYFSYDVKMKEKGDIPEGYSVSREKKERFSLILESASTNQTSMYLCASSLQRDLSEQFFGPGTRLTVL.